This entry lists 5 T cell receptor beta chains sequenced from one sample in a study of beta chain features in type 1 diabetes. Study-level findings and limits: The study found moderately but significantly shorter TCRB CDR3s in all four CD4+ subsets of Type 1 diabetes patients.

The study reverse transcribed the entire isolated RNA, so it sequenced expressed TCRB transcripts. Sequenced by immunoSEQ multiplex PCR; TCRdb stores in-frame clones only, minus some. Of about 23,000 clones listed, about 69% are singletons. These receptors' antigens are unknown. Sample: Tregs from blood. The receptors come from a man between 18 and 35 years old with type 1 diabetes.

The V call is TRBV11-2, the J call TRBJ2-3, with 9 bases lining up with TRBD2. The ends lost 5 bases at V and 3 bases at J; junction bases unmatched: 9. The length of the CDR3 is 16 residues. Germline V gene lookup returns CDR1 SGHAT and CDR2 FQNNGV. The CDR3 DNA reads TGTGCCAGCAGCAGATTTAAGCGGGGGGATACAGATACGCAGTATTTT. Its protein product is CASSRFKRGDTDTQYF.

CDR3 region: CASSLPLQVNTEAFF. The CDR3 coding sequence is TGTGCCAGCAGCTTACCCCTCCAGGTCAATACTGAAGCTTTCTTT. The V and J genes are TRBV7-9 and TRBJ1-1; no definite D call. V was shortened by 2 bases and J by 5 bases, with 15 bases between the two germline ends. CDR3 length: 15 amino acids. Germline CDR1 is SEHNR and CDR2 is FQNEAQ (reference sequence).

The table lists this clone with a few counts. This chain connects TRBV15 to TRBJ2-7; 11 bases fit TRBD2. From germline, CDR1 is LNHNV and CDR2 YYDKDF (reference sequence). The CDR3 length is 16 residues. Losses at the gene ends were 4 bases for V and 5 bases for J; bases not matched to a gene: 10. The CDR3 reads CATSIGVTSGGDEQYF. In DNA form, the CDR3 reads TGTGCCACCAGCATAGGTGTAACTAGCGGGGGAGACGAGCAGTACTTC.

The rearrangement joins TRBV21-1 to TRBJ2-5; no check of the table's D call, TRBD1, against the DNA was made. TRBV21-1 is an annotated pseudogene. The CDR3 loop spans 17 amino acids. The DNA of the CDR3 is TGTGCCAGCAGCACCGGGACAGGGGCGATAGAACAAGAGACCCAGTACTTC. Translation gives CASSTGTGAIEQETQYF.

The CDR3 spells CATSPLGAGRTQHF. The CDR3 DNA is TGTGCCACCAGCCCATTAGGAGCAGGGCGAACCCAGCATTTT. This chain connects TRBV15 to TRBJ1-5, with D possibly being TRBD1 (5 bases). V lost 5 bases and J 11 bases, leaving 19 bases between the germline ends. Germline V gene lookup returns CDR1 LNHNV and CDR2 YYDKDF (reference sequence). The CDR3 has 14 amino acids.